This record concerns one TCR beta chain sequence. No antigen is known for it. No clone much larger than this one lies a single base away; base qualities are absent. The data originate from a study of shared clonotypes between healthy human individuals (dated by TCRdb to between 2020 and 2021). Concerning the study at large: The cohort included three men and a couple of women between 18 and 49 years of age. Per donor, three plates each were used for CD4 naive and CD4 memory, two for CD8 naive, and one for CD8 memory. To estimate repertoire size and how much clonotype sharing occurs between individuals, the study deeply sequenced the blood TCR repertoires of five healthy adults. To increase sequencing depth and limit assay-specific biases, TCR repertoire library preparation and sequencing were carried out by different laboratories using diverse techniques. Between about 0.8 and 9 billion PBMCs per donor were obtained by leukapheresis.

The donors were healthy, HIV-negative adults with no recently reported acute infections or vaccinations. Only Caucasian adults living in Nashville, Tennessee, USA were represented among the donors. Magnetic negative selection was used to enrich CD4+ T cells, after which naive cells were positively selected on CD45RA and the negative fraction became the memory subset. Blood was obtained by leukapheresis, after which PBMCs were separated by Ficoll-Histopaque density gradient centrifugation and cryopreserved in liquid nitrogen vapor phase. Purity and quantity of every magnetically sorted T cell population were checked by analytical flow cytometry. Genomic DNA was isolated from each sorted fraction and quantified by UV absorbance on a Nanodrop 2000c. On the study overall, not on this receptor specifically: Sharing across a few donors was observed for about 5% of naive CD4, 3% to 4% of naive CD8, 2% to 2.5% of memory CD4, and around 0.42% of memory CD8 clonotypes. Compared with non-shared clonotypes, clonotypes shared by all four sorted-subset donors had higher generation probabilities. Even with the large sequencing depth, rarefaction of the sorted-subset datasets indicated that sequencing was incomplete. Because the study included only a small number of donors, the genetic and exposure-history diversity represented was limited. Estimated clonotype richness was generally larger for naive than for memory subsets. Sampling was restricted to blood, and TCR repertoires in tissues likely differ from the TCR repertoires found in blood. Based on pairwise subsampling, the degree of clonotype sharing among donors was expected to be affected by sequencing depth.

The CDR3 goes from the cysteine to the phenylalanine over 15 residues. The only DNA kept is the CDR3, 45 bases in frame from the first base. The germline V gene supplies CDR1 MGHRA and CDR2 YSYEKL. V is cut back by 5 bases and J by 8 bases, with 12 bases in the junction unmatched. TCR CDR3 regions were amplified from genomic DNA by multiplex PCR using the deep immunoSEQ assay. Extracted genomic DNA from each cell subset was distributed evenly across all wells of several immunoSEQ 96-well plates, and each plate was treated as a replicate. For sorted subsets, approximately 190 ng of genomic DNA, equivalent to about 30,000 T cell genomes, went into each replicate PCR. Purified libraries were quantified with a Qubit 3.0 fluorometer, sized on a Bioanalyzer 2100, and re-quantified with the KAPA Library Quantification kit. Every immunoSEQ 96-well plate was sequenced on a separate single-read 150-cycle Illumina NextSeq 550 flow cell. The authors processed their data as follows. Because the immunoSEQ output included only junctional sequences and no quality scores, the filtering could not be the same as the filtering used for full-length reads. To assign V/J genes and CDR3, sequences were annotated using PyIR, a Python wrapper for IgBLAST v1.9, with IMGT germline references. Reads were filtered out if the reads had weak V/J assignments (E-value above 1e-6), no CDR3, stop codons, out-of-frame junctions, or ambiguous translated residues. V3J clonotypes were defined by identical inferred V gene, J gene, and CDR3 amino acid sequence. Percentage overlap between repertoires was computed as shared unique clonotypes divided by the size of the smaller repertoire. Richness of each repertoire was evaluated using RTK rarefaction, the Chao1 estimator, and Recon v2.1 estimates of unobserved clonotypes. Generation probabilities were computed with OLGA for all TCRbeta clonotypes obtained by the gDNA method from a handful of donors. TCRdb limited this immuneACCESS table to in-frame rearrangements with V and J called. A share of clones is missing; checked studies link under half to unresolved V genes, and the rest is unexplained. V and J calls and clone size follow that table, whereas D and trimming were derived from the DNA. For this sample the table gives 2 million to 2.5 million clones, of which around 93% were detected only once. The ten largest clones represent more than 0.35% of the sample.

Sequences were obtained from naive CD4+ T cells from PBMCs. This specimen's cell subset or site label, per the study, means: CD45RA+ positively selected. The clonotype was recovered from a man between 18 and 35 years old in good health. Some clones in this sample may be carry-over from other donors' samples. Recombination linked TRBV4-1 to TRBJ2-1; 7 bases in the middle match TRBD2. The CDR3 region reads CASSSQPGLADEQFF. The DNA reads TGCGCCAGCAGCTCTCAACCGGGGCTAGCGGATGAGCAGTTCTTC.